This T cell receptor (beta chain) was identified in a study of cytomegalovirus exposure and HLA in healthy donors. The PCR was carried out with 60 Vbeta primers and 13 Jbeta primers. Here immunoSEQ multiplex PCR was the method, and the copy in TCRdb shows in-frame clones only, minus some. This sample carries 70,000 to 85,000 clones, roughly 72% of them seen once, and the ten largest clones take about 9%. This CDR3 contains 12 residues. This clone was seen a few times. The V and J genes are TRBV21-1 and TRBJ2-7; the tabulated D call, TRBD2, remains unverified against the DNA. TRBV21-1 is labeled a pseudogene. This sequence was found in a man aged 40-50 years in good health and CMV-seropositive. The material sequenced was PBMCs. In DNA form, the CDR3 reads TGTGCCAGCAGCAAACTCCCCTACGAGCAGTACTTC. Translation gives CASSKLPYEQYF.